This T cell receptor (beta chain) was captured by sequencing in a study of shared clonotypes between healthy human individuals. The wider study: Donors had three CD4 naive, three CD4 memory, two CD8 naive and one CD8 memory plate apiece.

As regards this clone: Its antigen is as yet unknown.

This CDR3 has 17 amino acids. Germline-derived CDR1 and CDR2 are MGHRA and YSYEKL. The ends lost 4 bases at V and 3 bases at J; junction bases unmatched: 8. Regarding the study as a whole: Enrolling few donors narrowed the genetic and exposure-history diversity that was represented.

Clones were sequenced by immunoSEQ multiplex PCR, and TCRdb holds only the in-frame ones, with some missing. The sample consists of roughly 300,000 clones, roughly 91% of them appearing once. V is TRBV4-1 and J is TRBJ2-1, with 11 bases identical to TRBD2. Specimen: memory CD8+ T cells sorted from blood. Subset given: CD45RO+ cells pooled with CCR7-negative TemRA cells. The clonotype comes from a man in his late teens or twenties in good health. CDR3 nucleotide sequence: TGCGCCAGCAGCCGTTACCGACTAGCGGGGAGCTACAATGAGCAGTTCTTC. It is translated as CASSRYRLAGSYNEQFF.